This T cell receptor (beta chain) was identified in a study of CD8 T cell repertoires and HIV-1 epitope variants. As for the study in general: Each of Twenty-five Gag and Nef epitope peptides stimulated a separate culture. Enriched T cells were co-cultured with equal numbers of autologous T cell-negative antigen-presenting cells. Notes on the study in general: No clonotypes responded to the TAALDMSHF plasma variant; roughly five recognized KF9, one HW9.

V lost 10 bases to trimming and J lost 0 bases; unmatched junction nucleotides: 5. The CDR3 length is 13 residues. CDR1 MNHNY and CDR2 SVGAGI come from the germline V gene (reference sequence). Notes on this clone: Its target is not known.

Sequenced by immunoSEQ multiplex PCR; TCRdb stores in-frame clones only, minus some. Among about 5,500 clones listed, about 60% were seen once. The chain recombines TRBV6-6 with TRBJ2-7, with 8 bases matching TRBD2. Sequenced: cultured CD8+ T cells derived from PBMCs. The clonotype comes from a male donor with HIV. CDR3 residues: CATGGRSSYEQYF. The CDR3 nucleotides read TGTGCCACGGGCGGGAGGAGCTCCTACGAGCAGTACTTC.